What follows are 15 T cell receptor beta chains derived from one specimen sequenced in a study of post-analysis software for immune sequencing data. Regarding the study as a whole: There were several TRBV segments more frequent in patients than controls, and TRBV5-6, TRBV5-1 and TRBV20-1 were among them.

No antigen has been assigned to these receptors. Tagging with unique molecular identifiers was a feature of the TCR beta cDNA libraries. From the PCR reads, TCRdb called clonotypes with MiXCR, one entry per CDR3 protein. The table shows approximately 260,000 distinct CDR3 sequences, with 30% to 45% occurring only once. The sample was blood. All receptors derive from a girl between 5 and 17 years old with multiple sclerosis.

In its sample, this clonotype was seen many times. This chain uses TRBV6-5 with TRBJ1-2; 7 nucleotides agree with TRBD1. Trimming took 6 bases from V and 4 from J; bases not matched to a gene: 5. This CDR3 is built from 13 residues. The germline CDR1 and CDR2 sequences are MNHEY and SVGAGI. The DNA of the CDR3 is TGTGCCAGCAGGACAGGGACGGTCTATGGCTACACCTTC. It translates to CASRTGTVYGYTF.

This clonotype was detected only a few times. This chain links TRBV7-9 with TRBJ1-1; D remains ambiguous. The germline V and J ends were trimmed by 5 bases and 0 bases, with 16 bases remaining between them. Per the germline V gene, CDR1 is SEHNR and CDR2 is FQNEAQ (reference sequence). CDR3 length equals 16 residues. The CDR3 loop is CASSPLGGLMNTEAFF. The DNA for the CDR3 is TGTGCCAGCAGCCCGTTAGGAGGGCTCATGAACACTGAAGCTTTCTTT.

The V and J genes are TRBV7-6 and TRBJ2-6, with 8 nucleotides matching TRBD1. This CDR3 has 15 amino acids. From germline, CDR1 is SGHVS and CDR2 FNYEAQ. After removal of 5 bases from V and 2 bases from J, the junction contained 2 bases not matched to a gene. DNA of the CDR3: TGTGCCAGCAGCCTACAGGGGGCTGGGGCCAACGTCCTGACTTTC. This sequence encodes CASSLQGAGANVLTF.

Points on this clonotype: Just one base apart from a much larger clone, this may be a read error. Here the CDR3 reads CACRDLTGPDEQFF. The CDR3 bases are TGTGCCTGCAGAGACCTGACAGGGCCGGATGAGCAGTTCTTC. This chain links TRBV7-9 with TRBJ2-1, with TRBD1 matching 7 bases. The CDR3 is 14 residues long. In germline, CDR1 is SEHNR, CDR2 FQNEAQ (reference sequence).

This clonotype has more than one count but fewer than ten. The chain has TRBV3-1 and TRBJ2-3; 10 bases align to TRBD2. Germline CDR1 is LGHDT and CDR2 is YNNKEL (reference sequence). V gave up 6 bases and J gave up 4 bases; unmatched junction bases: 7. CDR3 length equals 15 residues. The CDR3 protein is CASSGTSGASDTQYF. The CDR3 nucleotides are TGTGCCAGCAGTGGCACTAGCGGGGCCTCAGATACGCAGTATTTT.

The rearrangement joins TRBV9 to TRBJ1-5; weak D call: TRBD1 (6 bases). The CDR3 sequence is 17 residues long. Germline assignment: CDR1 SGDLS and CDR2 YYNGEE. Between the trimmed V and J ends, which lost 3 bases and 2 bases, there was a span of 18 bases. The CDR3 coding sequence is TGTGCCAGCAGCGCCGGGGAGACAGGTTATGGCAATCAGCCCCAGCATTTT. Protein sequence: CASSAGETGYGNQPQHF.

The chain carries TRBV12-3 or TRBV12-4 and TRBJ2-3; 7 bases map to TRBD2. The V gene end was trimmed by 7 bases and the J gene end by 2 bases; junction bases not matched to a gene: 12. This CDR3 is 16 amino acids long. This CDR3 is CASNPGGSPYTDTQYF. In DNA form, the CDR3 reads TGTGCCAGCAATCCCGGGGGGAGCCCCTACACAGATACGCAGTATTTT.

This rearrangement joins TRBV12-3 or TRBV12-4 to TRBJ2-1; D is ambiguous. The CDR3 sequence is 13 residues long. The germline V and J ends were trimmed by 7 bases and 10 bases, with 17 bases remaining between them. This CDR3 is CASTLDRTGEQFF. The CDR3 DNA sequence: TGTGCCAGCACCTTGGACCGTACCGGGGAGCAGTTCTTC.

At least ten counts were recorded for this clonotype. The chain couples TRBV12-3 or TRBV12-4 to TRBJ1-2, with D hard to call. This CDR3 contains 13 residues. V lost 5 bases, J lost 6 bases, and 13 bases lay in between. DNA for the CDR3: TGTGCCAGCAGTCTCACTGCCAGGAATGGCTACACCTTC. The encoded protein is CASSLTARNGYTF.

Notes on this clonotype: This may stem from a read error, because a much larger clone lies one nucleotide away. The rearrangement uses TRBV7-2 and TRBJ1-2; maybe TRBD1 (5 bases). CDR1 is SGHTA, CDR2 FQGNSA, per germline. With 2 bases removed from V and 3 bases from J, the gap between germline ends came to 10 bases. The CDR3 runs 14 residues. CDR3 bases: TGTGCCAGCAGCTTAACACAGGAGGACTATGGCTACACCTTC. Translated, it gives CASSLTQEDYGYTF.

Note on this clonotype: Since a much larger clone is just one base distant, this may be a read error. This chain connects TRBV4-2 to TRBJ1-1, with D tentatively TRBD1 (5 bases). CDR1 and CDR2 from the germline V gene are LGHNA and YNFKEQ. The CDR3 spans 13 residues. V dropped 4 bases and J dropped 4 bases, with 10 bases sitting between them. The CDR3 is CASSPAGGTEAFF. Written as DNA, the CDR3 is TGTGCCAGCAGCCCCGCGGGGGGCACTGAAGCTTTCTTT.

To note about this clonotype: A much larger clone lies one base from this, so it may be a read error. CDR3 nucleotides: TGTGCCCGCAGCTCGTTAGCGGGAGTGAACACAGATACGCAGTATTTT. Residues: CARSSLAGVNTDTQYF. The chain uses TRBV11-2 and TRBJ2-3; 9 bases line up with TRBD2. The CDR3 has 16 residues. From germline, CDR1 is SGHAT and CDR2 FQNNGV.

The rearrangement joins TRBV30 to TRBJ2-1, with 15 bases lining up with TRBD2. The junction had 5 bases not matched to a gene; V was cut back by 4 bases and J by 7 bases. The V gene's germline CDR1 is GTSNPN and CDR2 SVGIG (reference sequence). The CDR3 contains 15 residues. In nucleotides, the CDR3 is TGTGCCTGGAAGACAGGGACTAGCGGGGGGAATGAGCAGTTCTTC. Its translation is CAWKTGTSGGNEQFF.

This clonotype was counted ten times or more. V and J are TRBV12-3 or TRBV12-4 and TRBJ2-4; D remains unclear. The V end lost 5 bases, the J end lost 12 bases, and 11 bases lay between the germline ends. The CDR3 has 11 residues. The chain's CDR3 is CASSQFQAQYF. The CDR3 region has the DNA TGTGCCAGCAGTCAGTTCCAGGCTCAGTACTTC.

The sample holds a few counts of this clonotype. The CDR3 DNA sequence: TGCGCCAGCAGCCAAGCCCACGGGGCTGCCCAGAAGGAGTCCCAGTACTTC. It encodes CASSQAHGAAQKESQYF. The genes are TRBV4-1 and TRBJ2-5, with D perhaps assigned TRBD1 or TRBD2 (5 bases each). Per the germline V gene, CDR1 is MGHRA and CDR2 is YSYEKL. V shed 1 base and J shed 9 bases, with 24 bases lying between them. The CDR3 consists of 17 residues.